This entry concerns a single T cell receptor beta chain. Its target antigen remains unknown. No base-level quality is on record; no much larger clone is a single base apart. This record comes from a study of PD-L1 blockade in urothelial cancer (dated by TCRdb to about 2017). Context from the whole study: Therapy was started in the mid-2010s for all patients, and atezolizumab 1,200 mg was administered intravenously every 3 weeks. About nine tenths of the roughly 30 patients were males with bladder-origin urothelial cancer, and about 65% of the roughly 30 reported a prior smoking history. An ECOG performance status of 0 or 1 was recorded for the patients, and 0 to 3 prior chemotherapy regimens had been received by the patients. Blood samples were analyzed 3 weeks after the start of treatment (second dose) and 6 weeks after the start of treatment. Blood samples yielded a median of around 130,000 T cells and around 80,000 unique TCRs, with median clonality roughly 0.084. An exploratory multi-omic analysis was conducted of the somatic, immune and clinical correlates of response to PD-L1 blockade with atezolizumab in urothelial cancer. TCR sequencing covered pretreatment tumor samples and matched, serially collected peripheral blood taken before and after atezolizumab treatment. Progression-free survival longer than 6 months counted as durable clinical benefit, and TCR features were additionally tested against both progression-free and overall survival. In the same patients, whole exome sequencing and RNA sequencing of pretreatment tumors were performed in addition to TCR sequencing. About 10 patients achieved durable clinical benefit and roughly 20 did not. Approximately 29 patients had pretreatment blood TCR-seq, approximately 24 had at least one posttreatment blood collection, and approximately 24 had tumor TCR-seq.

Each PCR received spiked-in synthetic TCR analog templates so that absolute template abundance could be estimated from read counts. The immunoSEQ assay used bias-controlled V and J gene primers to amplify TCRbeta CDR3 regions from genomic DNA. Rearranged TCRbeta segments were sequenced at approximately 20X coverage. Per the source publication's procedure: Sequencing errors were corrected by clustering, and CDR3s were annotated against IMGT so that V, D and J genes could be assigned. Out-of-frame and stop-codon sequences were excluded, and only productive TCRbeta rearrangements were used in downstream analyses. Clonality was computed as one minus Shannon entropy normalized by the log of the number of unique productive sequences. Clones differing between time points or between blood and tumor were identified by Fisher's exact test with Benjamini-Hochberg correction at adjusted p below 0.01. TCRdb re-hosts the immuneACCESS table, in-frame sequences only. Its copies lack some clones; in the studies checked, an unresolved V gene accounts for under half of them, and the cause for the rest is not known. The V and J calls and the clone size are those of that table, but D and trimming were determined from the DNA. For this sample there are tens of thousands of clones; about 68% appear just once. The ten largest clones capture approximately 3.7% of the sample.

What the time point label conveys for this sample: pretreatment peripheral blood. The cohort included 29 patients with locally advanced or metastatic urothelial carcinoma who were treated at Memorial Sloan Kettering on a trial protocol. Peripheral blood mononuclear cells were collected from each patient pretreatment and during treatment, giving between 1 and 8 total time points per patient. The Qiagen DNeasy Blood extraction kit was used to purify genomic DNA from total PBMCs and from tumor samples. Collected pretreatment and during treatment, PBMCs were isolated and stored as previously described. V is pared back by 5 bases and J by 3 bases, with 11 bases lying between the germline termini. The germline V gene supplies CDR1 MNHEY and CDR2 SVGAGI. From its cysteine to its phenylalanine, the CDR3 spans 13 amino acids. The entry retains the CDR3 DNA only, 39 bases that are in frame from base 1. Summary of the overall study and its limitations: Improved progression-free and overall survival was found to be associated with pretreatment peripheral blood TCR clonality below the median. At 3 weeks after the start of treatment, tumor-associated TCR clones in peripheral blood had expanded more in patients with durable benefit (n of about 20, p = 0.022). Because of the small sample size (n ≈ 30) and the many exploratory analyses performed, the results are intended to be regarded as hypothesis-generating.

The sequence links TRBV6-5 to TRBJ2-7; a weak D assignment points to TRBD1 (6 bases agree). Sample: PBMCs, taken around atezolizumab (anti-PD-L1) treatment. The clonotype comes from a man aged 65-85 years with urothelial cancer. The nucleotides are TGTGCCAGCAGTCGGACAGCAGACTACGAGCAGTACTTC. Its product reads: CASSRTADYEQYF.